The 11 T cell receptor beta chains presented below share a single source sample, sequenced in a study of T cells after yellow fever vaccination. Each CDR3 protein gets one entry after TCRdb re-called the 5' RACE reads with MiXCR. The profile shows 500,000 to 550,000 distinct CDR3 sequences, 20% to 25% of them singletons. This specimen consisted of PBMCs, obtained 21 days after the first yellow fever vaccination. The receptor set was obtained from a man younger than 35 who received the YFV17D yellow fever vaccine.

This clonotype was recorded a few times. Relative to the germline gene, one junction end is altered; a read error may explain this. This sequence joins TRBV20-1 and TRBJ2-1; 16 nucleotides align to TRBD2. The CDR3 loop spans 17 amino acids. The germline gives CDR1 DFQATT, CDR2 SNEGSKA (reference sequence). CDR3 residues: CSASKRTTPGLAGGRAF. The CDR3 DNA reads TGCAGTGCTTCAAAGAGGACAACCCCGGGACTAGCGGGGGGGCGTGCCTTC.

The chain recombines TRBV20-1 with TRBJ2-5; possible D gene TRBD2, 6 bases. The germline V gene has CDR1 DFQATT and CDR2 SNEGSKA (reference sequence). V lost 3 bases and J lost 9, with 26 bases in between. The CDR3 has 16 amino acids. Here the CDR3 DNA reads TGCAGTGCTAGGACGTTATCGGCGGGCGGGGCCCGAGCCCAGTACTTC. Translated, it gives CSARTLSAGGARAQYF.

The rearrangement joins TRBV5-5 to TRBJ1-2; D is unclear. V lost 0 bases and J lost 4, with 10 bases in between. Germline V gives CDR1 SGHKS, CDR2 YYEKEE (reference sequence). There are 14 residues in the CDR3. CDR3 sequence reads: CASSLAGRTYGYTF. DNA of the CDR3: TGTGCCAGCAGCTTGGCCGGGCGGACCTATGGCTACACCTTC.

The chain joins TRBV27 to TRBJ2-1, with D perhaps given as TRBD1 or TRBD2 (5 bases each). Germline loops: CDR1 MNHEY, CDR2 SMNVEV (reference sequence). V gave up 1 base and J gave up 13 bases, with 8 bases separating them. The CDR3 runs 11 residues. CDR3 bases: TGTGCCAGCAGTTTATGGGGGATACAGTTCTTC. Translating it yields CASSLWGIQFF.

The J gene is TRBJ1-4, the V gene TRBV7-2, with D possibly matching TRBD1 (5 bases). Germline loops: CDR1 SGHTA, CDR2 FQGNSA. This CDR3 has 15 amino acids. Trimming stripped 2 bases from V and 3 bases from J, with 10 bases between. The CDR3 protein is CASSLSRVSNEKLFF. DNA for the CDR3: TGTGCCAGCAGCTTATCCAGGGTTTCTAATGAAAAACTGTTTTTT.

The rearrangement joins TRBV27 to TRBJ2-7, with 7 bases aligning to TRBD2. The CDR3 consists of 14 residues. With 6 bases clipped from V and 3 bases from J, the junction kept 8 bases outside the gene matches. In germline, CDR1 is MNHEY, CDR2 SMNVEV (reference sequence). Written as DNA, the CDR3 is TGTGCCAGCAGCTATGGCGGGGGAGGCTACGAGCAGTACTTC. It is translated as CASSYGGGGYEQYF.

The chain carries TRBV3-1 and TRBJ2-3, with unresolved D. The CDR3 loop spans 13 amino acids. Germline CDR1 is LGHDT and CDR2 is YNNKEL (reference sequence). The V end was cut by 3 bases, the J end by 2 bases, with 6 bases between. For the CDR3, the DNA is TGTGCCAGCAGCCATAGAAACACAGATACGCAGTATTTT. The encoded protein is CASSHRNTDTQYF.

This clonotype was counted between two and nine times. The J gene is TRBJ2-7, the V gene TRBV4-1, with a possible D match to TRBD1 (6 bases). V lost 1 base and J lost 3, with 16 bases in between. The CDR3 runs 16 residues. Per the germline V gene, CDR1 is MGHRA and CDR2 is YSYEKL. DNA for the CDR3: TGCGCCAGCAGCCAAGGGAGCCAGGGGAGCTTCTACGAGCAGTACTTC. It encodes CASSQGSQGSFYEQYF.

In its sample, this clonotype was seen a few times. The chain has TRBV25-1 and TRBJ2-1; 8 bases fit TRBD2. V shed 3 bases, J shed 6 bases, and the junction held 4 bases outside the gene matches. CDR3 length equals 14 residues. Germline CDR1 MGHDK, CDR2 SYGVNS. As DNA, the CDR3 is TGTGCCAGCAGTGACGGAGCGGGGGCCAATGAGCAGTTCTTC. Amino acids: CASSDGAGANEQFF.

In DNA form, the CDR3 reads TGCAGTGCTAGAATTCAGGACCCGTACCAAGAGACCCAGTACTTC. It yields the protein CSARIQDPYQETQYF. The chain combines TRBV20-1 with TRBJ2-5; no firm D call. V was trimmed by 2 bases and J by 0 bases, leaving 13 bases between them. CDR1 and CDR2 (germline): DFQATT, SNEGSKA (reference sequence). This CDR3 has 15 amino acids.

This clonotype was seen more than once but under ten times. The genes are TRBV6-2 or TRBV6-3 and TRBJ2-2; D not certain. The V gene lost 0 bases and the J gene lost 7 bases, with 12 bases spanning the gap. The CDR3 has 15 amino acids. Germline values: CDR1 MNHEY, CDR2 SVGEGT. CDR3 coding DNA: TGTGCCAGCAGTTACTCTAACAGCTTGTTCGGGGAGCTGTTTTTT. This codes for CASSYSNSLFGELFF.